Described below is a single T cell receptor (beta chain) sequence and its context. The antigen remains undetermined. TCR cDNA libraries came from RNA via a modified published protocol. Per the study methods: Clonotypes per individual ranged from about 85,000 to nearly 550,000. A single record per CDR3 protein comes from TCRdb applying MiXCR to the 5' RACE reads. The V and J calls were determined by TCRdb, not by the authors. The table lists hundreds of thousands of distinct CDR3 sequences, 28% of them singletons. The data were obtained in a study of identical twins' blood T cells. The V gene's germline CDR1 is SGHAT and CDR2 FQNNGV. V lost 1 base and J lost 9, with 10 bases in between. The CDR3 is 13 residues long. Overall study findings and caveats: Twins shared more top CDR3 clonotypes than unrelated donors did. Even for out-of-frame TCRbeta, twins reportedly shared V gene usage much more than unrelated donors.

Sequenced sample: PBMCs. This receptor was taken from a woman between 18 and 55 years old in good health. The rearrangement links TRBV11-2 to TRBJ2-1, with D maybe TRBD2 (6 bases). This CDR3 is CASSLVLAVEQFF. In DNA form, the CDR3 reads TGTGCCAGCAGCTTAGTATTAGCGGTTGAGCAGTTCTTC.